Sequencing of this T cell receptor (beta chain) was carried out in a study of post-analysis software for immune sequencing data. Points from the study as a whole: Patients showed TRBV5-6, TRBV5-1 and TRBV20-1 among five TRBV segments more frequent than in controls.

Looked up from germline, CDR1 is MNHEY and CDR2 is SVGEGT. This CDR3 has 15 residues. Carried by the TCR beta cDNA libraries were unique molecular identifiers. TCRdb independently ran MiXCR on the PCR reads; one entry per CDR3 protein. This table holds around 700,000 distinct CDR3 sequences, roughly three fifths found once. To note about this clonotype: What it binds is unknown. One end of the junction varies from germline; a read error may be responsible.

The TCR comes from a girl between 2 and 10 years old with multiple sclerosis. This chain joins TRBV6-2 or TRBV6-3 and TRBJ2-6; D possibly corresponds to TRBD1 (6 bases). Specimen: blood. CDR3 in amino acids: CASIHGGAGASVLTF. CDR3 sequence (DNA): TGTGCCAGCATCCACGGAGGTGCAGGGGCCAGCGTCCTGACTTTC.